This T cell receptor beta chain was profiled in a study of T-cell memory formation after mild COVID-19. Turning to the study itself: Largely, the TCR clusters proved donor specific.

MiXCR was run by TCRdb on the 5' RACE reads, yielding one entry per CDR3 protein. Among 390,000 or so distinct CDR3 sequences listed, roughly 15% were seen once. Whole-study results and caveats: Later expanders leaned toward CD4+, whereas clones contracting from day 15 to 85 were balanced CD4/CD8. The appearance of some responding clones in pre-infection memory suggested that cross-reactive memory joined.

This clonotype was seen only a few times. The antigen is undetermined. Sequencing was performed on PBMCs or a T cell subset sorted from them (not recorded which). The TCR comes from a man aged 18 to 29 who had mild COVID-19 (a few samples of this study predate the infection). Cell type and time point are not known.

The DNA for the CDR3 is TGTGCCAGCAGCTCGATAGGGGGTTCATACTCTGGGGCCAACGTCCTGACTTTC. It codes for CASSSIGGSYSGANVLTF. The gene calls are TRBV7-9 and TRBJ2-6, with D possibly TRBD1 on 6 matching bases. CDR3 length: 18 amino acids. CDR1 and CDR2 (germline): SEHNR, FQNEAQ (reference sequence). With 4 bases removed from V and 0 bases from J, the gap between germline ends came to 16 bases. Filled out from reference TRBV7-9 and TRBJ2-6, the complete variable domain reads DTGVSQNPRHKITKRGQNVTFRCDPISEHNRLYWYRQTLGQGPEFLTYFQNEAQLEKSRLLSDRFSAERPKGSFSTLEIQRTEQGDSAMYLCASSSIGGSYSGANVLTFGAGSRLTVL.